The source of this T cell receptor (beta chain) is a study of T cells in Graves' hyperthyroidism and ophthalmopathy. Across the whole study: Before any treatment, at initial diagnosis, peripheral blood was collected.

This clonotype has at least ten counts. What was amplified from RNA transcripts were TCR beta CDR3 regions. The HTBI primer set was used in a first-round RT-PCR of the TCR CDR3. TCRdb processed the multiplex PCR reads anew with MiXCR; each CDR3 protein has one entry. The sample includes about 480,000 distinct CDR3 sequences, around a quarter seen only once; the top ten take approximately 10%. Sequenced sample: blood. The receptor was derived from a woman in her twenties or thirties with Graves' ophthalmopathy.

As DNA, the CDR3 is TGTGCCAGCACTGAGTCCAGCTCTGGGGCCAACGTCCTGACTTTC. Translation: CASTESSSGANVLTF. This chain connects TRBV27 to TRBJ2-6; D ambiguous. The germline V gene encodes CDR1 MNHEY and CDR2 SMNVEV (reference sequence). Trimming removed 7 bases at V and 0 bases at J, with 10 bases between. This CDR3 is built from 15 residues.